Listed here are 26 T cell receptor beta chains from one sample, sequenced in a study of T cells in Graves' hyperthyroidism and ophthalmopathy. Amplification yielded TCR beta CDR3 regions, with RNA transcripts as the source. HTBI primers were the set used in a first-round RT-PCR of the TCR CDR3. MiXCR, applied by TCRdb to the multiplex PCR reads, yields one record per CDR3 protein. The top ten clones hold around 60% of a sample with about 270,000 distinct CDR3 sequences, approximately 20% of them seen once. Input material: blood. These receptor sequences come from a man aged 30 to 45 with Graves' ophthalmopathy.

The rearrangement uses TRBV28 and TRBJ2-7; D perhaps matches TRBD1 (5 bases). Germline-derived CDR1 and CDR2 are MDHEN and SYDVKM. The CDR3 spans 12 residues. V was clipped by 10 bases and J by 0 bases, with 10 bases between them. CDR3 protein: CATDDSSYEQYF. The DNA of the CDR3 is TGTGCCACCGATGACAGCTCCTACGAGCAGTACTTC. Full variable domain (remainder filled in from reference TRBV28 and TRBJ2-7): DVKVTQSSRYLVKRTGEKVFLECVQDMDHENMFWYRQDPGLGLRLIYFSYDVKMKEKGDIPEGYSVSREKKERFSLILESASTNQTSMYLCATDDSSYEQYFGPGTRLTVT.

Ten or more counts support this clonotype. The V gene is TRBV3-1, the J gene TRBJ1-3; D unclear. The CDR3 has 15 amino acids. Trimming pared 4 bases from V and 2 bases from J, leaving 12 bases between. Looked up from germline, CDR1 is LGHDT and CDR2 is YNNKEL (reference sequence). The CDR3 reads CASSRETYTGNTIYF. CDR3 bases: TGTGCCAGCAGCCGGGAGACGTACACTGGAAACACCATATATTTT.

The gene calls are TRBV11-3 and TRBJ2-1; 12 nucleotides line up with TRBD1. This CDR3 contains 16 residues. Trimming took 3 bases from V and 8 from J; bases not matched to a gene: 8. Germline V gives CDR1 SGHNT, CDR2 YENEEA. CDR3 region: CASSLGGTGGFYEQFF. CDR3 DNA sequence: TGTGCCAGCAGCTTGGGAGGGACAGGGGGCTTTTATGAGCAGTTCTTC.

The gene calls are TRBV7-8 and TRBJ2-7; D gene ambiguous. Trimming took 2 bases from V and 2 from J, leaving 19 bases between them. CDR3 length equals 17 residues. Germline V gene lookup returns CDR1 SGHVS and CDR2 FQNEAQ. This CDR3 is CASSLLARQRLTYEQYF. The CDR3 nucleotides are TGTGCCAGCAGCTTATTGGCTCGCCAGCGATTGACCTACGAGCAGTACTTC.

This sequence joins TRBV28 and TRBJ1-5; no firm D call. The germline V gene has CDR1 MDHEN and CDR2 SYDVKM. V lost 4 bases and J 4 bases, leaving 11 bases between the germline ends. This CDR3 has 14 amino acids. The CDR3 bases are TGTGCCAGCAGTTCGGTGAAGGAAAATCAGCCCCAGCATTTT. This translates into CASSSVKENQPQHF.

This clonotype came up many times. The chain has TRBV30 and TRBJ1-1, with no clear D. V shed 2 bases and J shed 4 bases, with 5 bases lying between them. The CDR3 totals 11 residues. Germline CDR1 and CDR2: GTSNPN and SVGIG (reference sequence). CDR3 protein: CAWSSGTEAFF. The DNA of the CDR3 is TGTGCCTGGAGTTCTGGCACTGAAGCTTTCTTT.

The V call is TRBV28, the J call TRBJ2-7, with D hard to call. V lost 5 bases to trimming and J lost 4 bases, with 6 bases between them. There are 11 residues in the CDR3. From germline, CDR1 is MDHEN and CDR2 SYDVKM. The CDR3, as DNA: TGTGCCAGCAGTCAACAATACGAGCAGTACTTC. It specifies CASSQQYEQYF.

This chain links TRBV2 with TRBJ2-2, with 8 positions matching TRBD2. Germline V lookup: CDR1 SNHLY, CDR2 FYNNEI. Losses at the gene ends were 3 bases for V and 3 bases for J; bases not matched to a gene: 3. This CDR3 is 15 amino acids long. This chain's CDR3 is CASSDSSGYTGELFF. The CDR3 bases are TGTGCCAGCAGTGACTCTAGCGGGTACACCGGGGAGCTGTTTTTT.

The gene calls are TRBV7-9 and TRBJ1-3; D uncertain. In germline, CDR1 is SEHNR, CDR2 FQNEAQ (reference sequence). This CDR3 is built from 14 residues. Trimming took 2 bases from V and 2 from J, leaving 7 bases between them. CDR3 loop: CASSLNLAGNTIYF. The CDR3, as DNA: TGTGCCAGCAGCTTAAATTTGGCTGGAAACACCATATATTTT.

In its sample, this clonotype was seen a few times. The rearrangement uses TRBV5-1 and TRBJ2-5; 7 bases agree with TRBD1. The germline CDR1 and CDR2 sequences are SGHRS and YFSETQ. V gave up 6 bases and J gave up 3 bases; unmatched junction bases: 8. The CDR3 totals 14 residues. CDR3 nucleotides: TGCGCCAGCACCAGGGACAGCCTTAAAGAGACCCAGTACTTC. Amino acid sequence: CASTRDSLKETQYF.

The V and J genes are TRBV19 and TRBJ1-5; TRBD1 matches 11 bases. This CDR3 has 15 amino acids. Trimming at V came to 3 bases and at J to 6 bases, leaving 4 bases not matched to a gene. Germline assignment: CDR1 LNHDA and CDR2 SQIVND (reference sequence). The CDR3 coding sequence is TGTGCCAGTAGTATTGGGACAGGGGGGTTTCAGCCCCAGCATTTT. Amino acid sequence: CASSIGTGGFQPQHF.

V gene TRBV28 combines with J gene TRBJ1-5; D call uncertain. CDR1 is MDHEN, CDR2 SYDVKM, per germline. The CDR3 spans 14 residues. Trimming shortened V by 2 bases and J by 2 bases, and 7 bases separated the two germline ends. CDR3 sequence reads: CASSLISGNQPQHF. CDR3 in DNA: TGTGCCAGCAGTTTAATTTCAGGCAATCAGCCCCAGCATTTT.

This clonotype was recorded many times. The chain recombines TRBV12-3 or TRBV12-4 with TRBJ1-1; D remains unclear. Trimming shortened V by 1 base and J by 4 bases, and 13 bases separated the two germline ends. The CDR3 sequence is 15 residues long. Written as DNA, the CDR3 is TGTGCCAGCAGTTTAGGGCCTGCCCCGTTCACTGAAGCTTTCTTT. Residues: CASSLGPAPFTEAFF.

This chain connects TRBV7-2 to TRBJ2-7; D is unclear. V shed 1 base and J shed 4 bases, with 14 bases lying between them. This CDR3 is 15 amino acids long. Germline CDR1 SGHTA, CDR2 FQGNSA. CDR3 in amino acids: CASSLEGLTGYEQYF. CDR3 in DNA: TGTGCCAGCAGCTTAGAGGGCCTCACTGGATACGAGCAGTACTTC.

This clonotype was detected a few times. This chain joins TRBV18 and TRBJ2-7; 12 nucleotides align to TRBD2. After removal of 4 bases from V and 5 bases from J, the junction contained 3 bases not matched to a gene. The CDR3 length is 14 residues. Germline CDR1 KGHSH, CDR2 LQKENI. The CDR3 here is CASSRTSGIDEQYF. In DNA form, the CDR3 reads TGTGCCAGCTCACGGACTAGCGGGATCGACGAGCAGTACTTC.

This clonotype was seen a handful of times. The chain employs TRBV6-6 and TRBJ2-3; maybe TRBD2 (6 bases). This CDR3 is 15 amino acids long. Trimming pared 2 bases from V and 5 bases from J, leaving 14 bases between. CDR1 is MNHNY, CDR2 SVGAGI, per germline (reference sequence). As DNA, the CDR3 is TGTGCCAGCAGTTACGTCGCGGGGTCGGGAGATACGCAGTATTTT. This codes for CASSYVAGSGDTQYF.

The V gene is TRBV6-5, the J gene TRBJ1-5, with 7 bases lining up with TRBD1. Germline V gene sequence: CDR1 MNHEY, CDR2 SVGAGI. With 1 base clipped from V and 1 base from J, the junction kept 1 base outside the gene matches. The CDR3 loop spans 15 amino acids. CDR3 amino acids: CASSYLGQSNQPQHF. The CDR3 bases are TGTGCCAGCAGTTACTTGGGACAGAGCAATCAGCCCCAGCATTTT.

This chain links TRBV29-1 with TRBJ1-1; D is ambiguous. The V gene lost 1 base and the J gene lost 4 bases, with 10 bases spanning the gap. CDR3 size: 13 residues. Germline-derived CDR1 and CDR2 are SQVTM and ANQGSEA. The CDR3 protein is CSVEGELGTEAFF. Written as DNA, the CDR3 is TGCAGCGTTGAAGGGGAACTGGGCACTGAAGCTTTCTTT.

The table lists this clonotype with a few counts. V is TRBV18 and J is TRBJ1-1; perhaps TRBD1 as D (6 bases). V gave up 2 bases and J gave up 7 bases, with 20 bases separating them. Germline values: CDR1 KGHSH, CDR2 LQKENI. The CDR3 extends over 16 amino acids. The CDR3 region has the DNA TGTGCCAGCTCACCAGACAGGATCCCCACGGGGGATGAAGCTTTCTTT. Amino acids: CASSPDRIPTGDEAFF.

This clonotype has at least ten counts. V gene TRBV3-1 combines with J gene TRBJ2-1, with 11 positions matching TRBD2. The CDR3 extends over 14 amino acids. Germline V gene sequence: CDR1 LGHDT, CDR2 YNNKEL (reference sequence). J was trimmed by 5 bases and V by 4 bases; bases with no gene match: 1. The CDR3, as DNA: TGTGCCAGCAGCCCTAGCGGGGGGCACAATGAGCAGTTCTTC. Translation: CASSPSGGHNEQFF.

The gene calls are TRBV7-9 and TRBJ2-3; D unresolved. The CDR3 is 15 amino acids. Deletions cut 0 bases from V and 3 bases from J, with 10 bases between. Germline CDR1 SEHNR, CDR2 FQNEAQ (reference sequence). The CDR3 nucleotides read TGTGCCAGCAGCTTAGCGTCGACTGATACAGATACGCAGTATTTT. Translated: CASSLASTDTDTQYF.

This clonotype was recorded a few times. The chain carries TRBV7-3 and TRBJ2-1; a weak D match, TRBD2 (5 bases). CDR3 size: 14 residues. Germline CDR1 reads SGHTA; CDR2 reads FQGTGA. V was cut by 1 base and J by 8 bases, with 12 bases left in between. CDR3 in DNA: TGTGCCAGCAGCTTAAACCCCGGGGTCGATGAGCAGTTCTTC. Its translation: CASSLNPGVDEQFF.

The gene calls are TRBV20-1 and TRBJ2-5; D is unclear. The V end lost 5 bases, the J end lost 5 bases, and 12 bases lay between the germline ends. Germline lookup yields CDR1 DFQATT and CDR2 SNEGSKA (reference sequence). The CDR3 contains 12 residues. Here the CDR3 DNA reads TGCAGTGCTCTCGACACTGCGGAGACCCAGTACTTC. It specifies CSALDTAETQYF.

The chain carries TRBV19 and TRBJ2-5, with D possibly matching TRBD1 (7 bases). From germline, CDR1 is LNHDA and CDR2 SQIVND (reference sequence). The CDR3 is made up of 13 amino acids. V lost 10 bases and J lost 0, with 12 bases in between. Written as DNA, the CDR3 is TGTGCCACCAGGGGGGTGAACCAAGAGACCCAGTACTTC. Translation gives CATRGVNQETQYF.

The CDR3 reads CSARHPIENIQYF. The CDR3 DNA reads as TGCAGTGCTAGACACCCGATAGAAAACATTCAGTACTTC. The rearrangement joins TRBV20-1 to TRBJ2-4, with D uncertain. Germline CDR1 reads DFQATT; CDR2 reads SNEGSKA (reference sequence). The CDR3 totals 13 residues. Trimming pared 2 bases from V and 5 bases from J, leaving 10 bases between.

Many counts were recorded for this clonotype. The V gene is TRBV9, the J gene TRBJ1-6, with D uncertain. CDR3 size: 12 residues. Germline V lookup: CDR1 SGDLS, CDR2 YYNGEE. Deletions cut 3 bases from V and 5 bases from J, with 3 bases between. CDR3 sequence reads: CASSAHNSPLHF. The CDR3 nucleotides are TGTGCCAGCAGCGCCCATAATTCACCCCTCCACTTT.